Shown below are 27 T cell receptor beta chains from a single sample sequenced in a study of blood T cell repertoires in COVID-19. The table came from immunoSEQ multiplex PCR; TCRdb's copy has only in-frame clones and leaves some out. Among roughly 87,000 clones, about 91% were seen once, and the ten largest hold more than 4.5%. The source material was peripheral blood. The source of these receptors is a woman older than 75 with active COVID-19.

The rearrangement links TRBV7-3 to TRBJ2-3; D may be TRBD2 (6 bases). V was trimmed by 3 bases and J by 5 bases, leaving 12 bases between them. This CDR3 has 14 amino acids. CDR1 and CDR2 (germline): SGHTA, FQGTGA. In DNA form, the CDR3 reads TGTGCCAGCAGCTTCGGGACTTTAGGAGATACGCAGTATTTT. Protein product: CASSFGTLGDTQYF.

Only one count was recorded for this clone. The chain recombines TRBV24-1 with TRBJ2-1; 10 nucleotides match TRBD2. The V segment lost 3 bases and the J segment 10 bases; nucleotides outside the gene matches: 11. CDR3 length: 16 residues. Germline CDR1 reads KGHDR; CDR2 reads SFDVKD. The CDR3 DNA reads TGTGCCACCAGTGATCATAGACTAGCGGGCGAAGGGGAGCAGTTCTTC. Residues: CATSDHRLAGEGEQFF.

The V call is TRBV7-6, the J call TRBJ2-2, with a possible D match to TRBD2 (6 bases). Trimming shortened V by 1 base and J by 3 bases, and 9 bases separated the two germline ends. The CDR3 runs 15 residues. The germline V gene has CDR1 SGHVS and CDR2 FNYEAQ. Here the CDR3 reads CASSLDGGYTGELFF. CDR3 nucleotide sequence: TGTGCCAGCAGCTTAGACGGGGGATACACCGGGGAGCTGTTTTTT.

The chain employs TRBV4-1 and TRBJ1-2; 8 positions agree with TRBD1. Germline assignment: CDR1 MGHRA and CDR2 YSYEKL. Trimming removed 2 bases from V and 4 bases from J; junction bases left unmatched: 0. The CDR3 is 13 amino acids. The CDR3 nucleotides read TGCGCCAGCAGCCAAACAGGGGGCTATGGCTACACCTTC. The encoded protein is CASSQTGGYGYTF.

The V gene is TRBV7-9, the J gene TRBJ1-4, with a weak D call TRBD1 (6 bases). The ends were cut back, 0 bases at V and 7 bases at J, with 6 bases in the middle. The germline gives CDR1 SEHNR, CDR2 FQNEAQ (reference sequence). This CDR3 region has 13 residues. The CDR3 sequence is CASSLAGGEKLFF. CDR3 sequence (DNA): TGTGCCAGCAGCTTAGCAGGGGGTGAAAAACTGTTTTTT.

This clone appeared a few times. CDR3 coding DNA: TGTGCCAGCAGCGCCTCTTTTTATGGCTACACCTTC. It translates to CASSASFYGYTF. The chain uses TRBV9 and TRBJ1-2; D unclear. The germline V gene has CDR1 SGDLS and CDR2 YYNGEE. There are 12 residues in the CDR3. V lost 3 bases to trimming and J lost 5 bases, with 8 bases between them.

This clone is a singleton in its sample. CDR3 DNA: TGTGCCAGCAGTTTACGGCGGGCAGCCAACACTGAAGCTTTCTTT. It is translated as CASSLRRAANTEAFF. The V and J genes are TRBV27 and TRBJ1-1; D uncertain. V lost 2 bases and J 2 bases, leaving 12 bases between the germline ends. The CDR3 loop spans 15 amino acids. Per the germline V gene, CDR1 is MNHEY and CDR2 is SMNVEV (reference sequence).

This clone showed up just once. The chain links TRBV28 to TRBJ1-1; D is perhaps TRBD1 (6 bases). The CDR3 is made up of 12 amino acids. The germline CDR1 and CDR2 sequences are MDHEN and SYDVKM. Trimming pared 3 bases from V and 6 bases from J, leaving 8 bases between. The CDR3 here is CASSLWTAEAFF. The CDR3 coding sequence is TGTGCCAGCAGTTTGTGGACAGCTGAAGCTTTCTTT.

This chain uses TRBV5-5 with TRBJ2-7; TRBD1 matches 11 bases. Germline V gene data show CDR1 as SGHKS and CDR2 as YYEKEE (reference sequence). The trim removed 5 bases at V and 3 bases at J, leaving 10 bases unmatched. The CDR3 consists of 16 residues. CDR3 coding DNA: TGTGCCAGCAGTGGGGGACAGGGGGATACCTTCTACGAGCAGTACTTC. Amino acid sequence: CASSGGQGDTFYEQYF.

The chain is built from TRBV11-2 and TRBJ2-2, with 10 positions matching TRBD2. The CDR3 runs 15 residues. The germline V gene encodes CDR1 SGHAT and CDR2 FQNNGV. The trim removed 2 bases at V and 5 bases at J, leaving 2 bases unmatched. As DNA, the CDR3 is TGTGCCAGCAGCTTAAGCGGGAGGGGAACCGGGGAGCTGTTTTTT. Translating it yields CASSLSGRGTGELFF.

The chain is built from TRBV19 and TRBJ1-2; 8 bases fit TRBD1. V lost 7 bases and J lost 5; bases outside the gene matches: 12. From germline, CDR1 is LNHDA and CDR2 SQIVND (reference sequence). The CDR3 loop spans 15 amino acids. CDR3 sequence reads: CASTYRGTGLYGYTF. CDR3 DNA: TGTGCCAGTACCTATCGGGGGACAGGATTGTATGGCTACACCTTC.

Comment on this clone: The junction does not match germline at one end; this may be a read error. The V call is TRBV5-4, the J call TRBJ2-6, with D possibly TRBD1 on 6 matching bases. Germline CDR1 SGHNT, CDR2 YYREEE (reference sequence). This CDR3 has 13 residues. The CDR3 sequence is CASSLPGADVLTF. The CDR3 coding sequence is TGTGCCAGCAGCTTGCCAGGGGCCGACGTCCTGACTTTC.

The chain uses TRBV7-3 and TRBJ2-2, with TRBD1 identical over 10 bases. The CDR3 spans 16 residues. Germline assignment: CDR1 SGHTA and CDR2 FQGTGA. Trimming took 5 bases from V and 5 from J; bases not matched to a gene: 8. The CDR3: CASSPRDRGPTGELFF. CDR3 DNA: TGTGCCAGCAGCCCGCGGGACAGGGGCCCAACCGGGGAGCTGTTTTTT.

The rearrangement uses TRBV11-2 and TRBJ2-1; 10 bases align to TRBD2. CDR1 is SGHAT and CDR2 is FQNNGV in the germline V gene. This CDR3 has 14 amino acids. After removal of 5 bases from V and 7 bases from J, the junction contained 5 bases not matched to a gene. Here the CDR3 reads CASSAGLARNEQFF. CDR3 nucleotides: TGTGCCAGCAGCGCGGGACTAGCGCGTAATGAGCAGTTCTTC.

The chain has TRBV11-2 and TRBJ2-1, with TRBD2 identical over 9 bases. With 1 base clipped from V and 10 bases from J, the junction kept 11 bases outside the gene matches. Germline V gene lookup returns CDR1 SGHAT and CDR2 FQNNGV. The CDR3 runs to 16 residues. CDR3 amino acids: CASSLVFQAGGGEQFF. CDR3 sequence (DNA): TGTGCCAGCAGCTTAGTTTTCCAAGCGGGAGGTGGGGAGCAGTTCTTC.

The V call is TRBV28, the J call TRBJ1-2, with TRBD1 matching over 7 bases. With V trimmed by 1 base and J by 6 bases, 8 bases remained unmatched. CDR1 and CDR2 from the germline V gene are MDHEN and SYDVKM. This CDR3 is 15 amino acids long. DNA for the CDR3: TGTGCCAGCAGTTTATTCCCGGGGCAGGGGGATGGCTACACCTTC. Its protein product is CASSLFPGQGDGYTF.

The chain is built from TRBV28 and TRBJ2-3; the D gene is possibly TRBD1 (6 bases). Looked up from germline, CDR1 is MDHEN and CDR2 is SYDVKM. The CDR3 spans 14 residues. The germline V and J ends were trimmed by 8 bases and 5 bases, with 17 bases remaining between them. CDR3 coding DNA: TGTGCCAGCCAGAGGCCAGGGGTAGTAGATACGCAGTATTTT. The encoded protein is CASQRPGVVDTQYF.

The genes are TRBV5-5 and TRBJ1-5, with D hard to call. Trimming left V 0 bases short and J 1 base short, with 8 bases between. This CDR3 contains 15 residues. In germline, CDR1 is SGHKS, CDR2 YYEKEE (reference sequence). CDR3 nucleotide sequence: TGTGCCAGCAGCTTGGACGTAGCGAGCAATCAGCCCCAGCATTTT. This encodes CASSLDVASNQPQHF.

This chain uses TRBV11-2 with TRBJ2-2; TRBD2 matches 14 bases. Trimming took 3 bases from V and 4 from J; bases not matched to a gene: 4. This CDR3 is 17 amino acids long. Germline CDR1 is SGHAT and CDR2 is FQNNGV. The CDR3 coding sequence is TGTGCCAGCAGCTTCGGACTAGCGGGAGGATCCACCGGGGAGCTGTTTTTT. Translation: CASSFGLAGGSTGELFF. The full variable domain, with the rest looked up from reference TRBV11-2 and TRBJ2-2, is EAGVAQSPRYKIIEKRQSVAFWCNPISGHATLYWYQQILGQGPKLLIQFQNNGVVDDSQLPKDRFSAERLKGVDSTLKIQPAKLEDSAVYLCASSFGLAGGSTGELFFGEGSRLTVL.

The chain has TRBV27 and TRBJ2-2, with D perhaps matching TRBD2 (6 bases). Trimming left V 3 bases short and J 2 bases short, with 19 bases between. Germline V gene lookup returns CDR1 MNHEY and CDR2 SMNVEV (reference sequence). The CDR3 has 18 residues. CDR3 DNA sequence: TGTGCCAGCAGTTTCCTTGGCGGGGTCCCTTTAAACACCGGGGAGCTGTTTTTT. This encodes CASSFLGGVPLNTGELFF.

This chain links TRBV5-5 with TRBJ1-1; 7 bases match TRBD1. The germline gives CDR1 SGHKS, CDR2 YYEKEE (reference sequence). The CDR3 length is 13 residues. The junction had 7 bases not matched to a gene; V was cut back by 7 bases and J by 4 bases. CDR3 DNA sequence: TGTGCCAGCCTCCTACAGGGGTTCACTGAAGCTTTCTTT. This translates into CASLLQGFTEAFF.

CDR3 in DNA: TGTGCCAGCAGCCAGATGAGGGGGACGAGGGACACTGAAGCTTTCTTT. It translates to CASSQMRGTRDTEAFF. The V gene is TRBV9, the J gene TRBJ1-1; a weak D match, TRBD1 (6 bases). V was cut by 4 bases and J by 3 bases, with 19 bases left in between. Germline lookup yields CDR1 SGDLS and CDR2 YYNGEE. This CDR3 comprises 16 residues.

This chain connects TRBV6-2 or TRBV6-3 to TRBJ2-1, with TRBD1 identical over 7 bases. The V gene end was trimmed by 4 bases and the J gene end by 3 bases; junction bases not matched to a gene: 3. Germline lookup yields CDR1 MNHEY and CDR2 SVGEGT. The CDR3 has 14 amino acids. The CDR3 spells CASSWGQLYNEQFF. The DNA of the CDR3 is TGTGCCAGCAGTTGGGGACAGCTCTACAATGAGCAGTTCTTC.

This chain uses TRBV14 with TRBJ2-3; 12 bases map to TRBD1. Germline lookup yields CDR1 SGHDN and CDR2 FVKESK. This CDR3 region has 17 residues. V dropped 4 bases and J dropped 4; count of bases not matched to a gene: 9. CDR3 amino acids: CASSPGFGTGGADTQYF. In DNA, the CDR3 is TGTGCCAGCAGCCCAGGTTTTGGGACAGGGGGCGCAGATACGCAGTATTTT.

The gene calls are TRBV14 and TRBJ2-7; 7 bases match TRBD1. V was pared by 0 bases and J by 1 base, with 6 bases of the junction left unmatched. Germline-derived CDR1 and CDR2 are SGHDN and FVKESK. This CDR3 contains 16 residues. The CDR3 nucleotides are TGTGCCAGCAGCCAAGATGATGGCAGGGGGTCCTACGAGCAGTACTTC. Protein: CASSQDDGRGSYEQYF.

This sequence joins TRBV7-3 and TRBJ2-3, with 10 bases fitting TRBD2. Germline CDR1 SGHTA, CDR2 FQGTGA. The CDR3 is 17 amino acids. Trimming at V came to 2 bases and at J to 7 bases, leaving 12 bases not matched to a gene. The CDR3 nucleotides read TGTGCCAGCAGCTTAGAAGCGGGAGGGCCTGAGGAAAATACGCAGTATTTT. Translated: CASSLEAGGPEENTQYF.

The gene calls are TRBV7-2 and TRBJ2-1; D possibly corresponds to TRBD1 (6 bases). Looked up from germline, CDR1 is SGHTA and CDR2 is FQGNSA. V was trimmed by 6 bases and J by 6 bases, leaving 12 bases between them. The CDR3 runs to 13 residues. CDR3 DNA sequence: TGTGCCAGCAGTTCGAACAGGGCCAATGAGCAGTTCTTC. This codes for CASSSNRANEQFF.